This is a list of T cell receptor beta chains from one sample in a study of T cells and Merkel cell carcinoma outcomes. Libraries were prepared by immunoSEQ multiplex PCR; TCRdb keeps only in-frame clonotypes and omits some of them. The data contain 6,000 or so clones, roughly 75% of them seen just once; the ten biggest clones take up over 12%. The sample consisted of tumor tissue from Merkel cell carcinoma. These receptors came from a human donor with Merkel cell carcinoma. Some clones in this sample may be carry-over from other donors' samples. CDR3s include the opening cysteine and the closing phenylalanine or tryptophan. A D gene is named only where the DNA matches it firmly. Some rows mark clone size as missing; the rest say once, few, many or name a class of expanded clone.

v_gene: TRBV10-2; d_gene: NA; j_gene: TRBJ2-2; abundance: NA; len: 14; CDR3aa: CASRGSSNTGELFF; CDR3nt: TGCGCCAGCAGAGGAAGCTCGAACACCGGGGAGCTGTTTTTT
v_gene: TRBV30; d_gene: NA; j_gene: TRBJ2-6; abundance: NA; len: 14; CDR3aa: CAWSRSSGANVLTF; CDR3nt: TGTGCCTGGAGTAGGAGCTCTGGGGCCAACGTCCTGACTTTC
v_gene: TRBV30; d_gene: NA; j_gene: TRBJ1-2; abundance: NA; len: 14; CDR3aa: CAWSQGSYFYGYTF; CDR3nt: TGTGCCTGGAGTCAGGGCAGCTATTTCTATGGCTACACCTTC
v_gene: TRBV7-8; d_gene: NA; j_gene: TRBJ2-7; abundance: NA; len: 13; CDR3aa: CASSLGFSYEQYF; CDR3nt: TGTGCCAGCAGCTTAGGGTTCTCCTACGAGCAGTACTTC
v_gene: TRBV7-9; d_gene: NA; j_gene: TRBJ2-7; abundance: NA; len: 12; CDR3aa: CASSLNPYEQYF; CDR3nt: TGTGCCAGCAGCTTGAATCCCTACGAGCAGTACTTC
v_gene: TRBV5-1; d_gene: NA; j_gene: TRBJ1-1; abundance: once; len: 14; CDR3aa: CASSLVAGYTEAFF; CDR3nt: TGCGCCAGCAGCTTGGTTGCCGGGTATACTGAAGCTTTCTTT
v_gene: TRBV30; d_gene: TRBD1; j_gene: TRBJ1-4; abundance: NA; len: 14; CDR3aa: CAWSGGRGHEKLFF; CDR3nt: TGTGCCTGGAGTGGGGGCAGGGGGCATGAAAAACTGTTTTTT
v_gene: TRBV5-1; d_gene: NA; j_gene: TRBJ1-3; abundance: few; len: 15; CDR3aa: CASSLSGAAGNTIYF; CDR3nt: TGCGCCAGCAGCTTATCTGGGGCGGCTGGAAACACCATATATTTT
v_gene: TRBV28; d_gene: TRBD2; j_gene: TRBJ2-5; abundance: NA; len: 14; CDR3aa: CASGPSGREETQYF; CDR3nt: TGTGCCAGCGGTCCTAGCGGGAGAGAAGAGACCCAGTACTTC
v_gene: TRBV7-9; d_gene: NA; j_gene: TRBJ2-7; abundance: NA; len: 12; CDR3aa: CASSLGDYEQYF; CDR3nt: TGTGCCAGCAGCTTAGGGGACTACGAGCAGTACTTC
v_gene: TRBV28; d_gene: NA; j_gene: TRBJ2-7; abundance: NA; len: 14; CDR3aa: CASSHSGTPYEQYF; CDR3nt: TGTGCCAGCAGCCATTCGGGGACTCCCTACGAGCAGTACTTC
v_gene: TRBV7-6; d_gene: TRBD2; j_gene: TRBJ2-1; abundance: NA; len: 15; CDR3aa: CASSSQRGAYNEQFF; CDR3nt: TGTGCCAGCAGCTCTCAGCGGGGCGCCTACAATGAGCAGTTCTTC